Following are 17 T cell receptor beta chains from one sample sequenced in a study of Ad26.COV2.S vaccination and SARS-CoV-2 variants. Treatment here: about 20 received Ad26.COV2.S at low or high dose, single or two shots; about 5 received placebo; per-sample allocation not given. Sampling was done on day 63 after the first vaccine or placebo injection. Profiled with immunoSEQ multiplex PCR; TCRdb holds only in-frame clones, not every one. The repertoire holds hundreds of thousands of clones, roughly 90% seen once, with approximately 1.5% in the top ten. The sample was peripheral blood, taken in a trial of Ad26.COV2.S vaccine versus placebo. All receptors derive from a person between 18 and 59 years old who received the Ad26.COV2.S COVID-19 vaccine or a placebo.

The chain links TRBV3-1 (or the pseudogene TRBV3-2) to TRBJ1-5; no clear D. The CDR3 sequence is 14 residues long. In germline, CDR1 is LGHDT, CDR2 YNNKEL (reference sequence). The germline V and J ends were trimmed by 2 bases and 7 bases, with 12 bases remaining between them. CDR3 amino acids: CASSQSVGGQPQHF. As DNA, the CDR3 is TGTGCCAGCAGCCAATCAGTGGGAGGGCAGCCCCAGCATTTT.

The chain combines TRBV15 with TRBJ2-7, with 8 bases identical to TRBD1. Per the germline V gene, CDR1 is LNHNV and CDR2 is YYDKDF (reference sequence). The CDR3 sequence is 13 residues long. The V and J ends lost 8 bases and 2 bases, in that order; junction bases with no gene match: 5. CDR3 sequence (DNA): TGTGCCACCCATGGACAGGGCACCTACGAGCAGTACTTC. It codes for CATHGQGTYEQYF. The variable domain in full, completed from reference TRBV15 and TRBJ2-7, reads DAMVIQNPRYQVTQFGKPVTLSCSQTLNHNVMYWYQQKSSQAPKLLFHYYDKDFNNEADTPDNFQSRRPNTSFCFLDIRSPGLGDTAMYLCATHGQGTYEQYFGPGTRLTVT.

The chain employs TRBV5-1 and TRBJ1-4, with 10 bases that match TRBD1. CDR1 and CDR2 from the germline V gene are SGHRS and YFSETQ. V was pared by 5 bases and J by 8 bases, with 9 bases of the junction left unmatched. This CDR3 region has 15 residues. CDR3 coding DNA: TGCGCCAGCAGATACGGGACAGGGGATACCGAAAAACTGTTTTTT. This encodes CASRYGTGDTEKLFF. Complete variable domain (other parts from reference TRBV5-1 and TRBJ1-4): KAGVTQTPRYLIKTRGQQVTLSCSPISGHRSVSWYQQTPGQGLQFLFEYFSETQRNKGNFPGRFSGRQFSNSRSEMNVSTLELGDSALYLCASRYGTGDTEKLFFGSGTQLSVL.

In this sample, this clone turned up many times. The chain has TRBV2 and TRBJ2-7, with D possibly matching TRBD2 (6 bases). From germline, CDR1 is SNHLY and CDR2 FYNNEI. This CDR3 contains 13 residues. Deletions cut 8 bases from V and 6 bases from J, with 17 bases between. The CDR3 sequence is CASLAATVREQYF. The CDR3 region has the DNA TGTGCCAGCTTAGCGGCCACCGTTCGCGAGCAGTACTTC.

The V gene is TRBV9, the J gene TRBJ2-2; tentatively, D is TRBD1 (6 bases). Germline CDR1 is SGDLS and CDR2 is YYNGEE. V lost 3 bases, J lost 6 bases, and 21 bases lay in between. The CDR3 has 17 residues. The CDR3 DNA is TGTGCCAGCAGCGCCCGAGTCCTGGGGGCGGTGGCCGGGGAGCTGTTTTTT. Its protein product is CASSARVLGAVAGELFF.

The gene calls are TRBV5-4 and TRBJ2-7; TRBD1 might be the D (5 bases). The V gene's germline CDR1 is SGHNT and CDR2 YYREEE (reference sequence). The CDR3 length is 14 residues. Trimming shortened V by 2 bases and J by 6 bases, and 15 bases separated the two germline ends. The CDR3 spells CASSFGSVGLEQYF. The CDR3 DNA reads TGTGCCAGCAGCTTTGGGTCAGTGGGGCTCGAGCAGTACTTC.

The chain is built from TRBV3-1 (or the pseudogene TRBV3-2) and TRBJ1-5; TRBD1 is a possible D gene (5 bases). The germline V gene has CDR1 LGHDT and CDR2 YNNKEL (reference sequence). With 1 base removed from V and 8 bases from J, the gap between germline ends came to 15 bases. The CDR3 length is 15 residues. CDR3 coding DNA: TGTGCCAGCAGCCAAGGGCAGGGTTTGGGAAAGCCCCAGCATTTT. It encodes CASSQGQGLGKPQHF.

The chain carries TRBV29-1 and TRBJ1-2; 9 bases map to TRBD1. V shed 7 bases and J 1 base; nucleotides not matched to a gene: 4. The CDR3 length is 13 residues. The germline gives CDR1 SQVTM, CDR2 ANQGSEA. Here the CDR3 DNA reads TGCAGCGCCTGGGACAGGGATAACTATGGCTACACCTTC. Translation gives CSAWDRDNYGYTF.

The V gene is TRBV13, the J gene TRBJ1-3; D is possibly TRBD1 (6 bases). This CDR3 contains 15 residues. Trimming pared 5 bases from V and 0 bases from J, leaving 11 bases between. CDR1 is PRHDT, CDR2 FYEKMQ, per germline (reference sequence). CDR3 nucleotide sequence: TGTGCCAGCAGCCTGGACAGCTACTCTGGAAACACCATATATTTT. This gives the protein CASSLDSYSGNTIYF.

The rearrangement links TRBV5-5 to TRBJ2-7; 8 bases are a match to TRBD1. Germline V CDR1 and CDR2: SGHKS, YYEKEE (reference sequence). V gave up 1 base and J gave up 2 bases; unmatched junction bases: 5. This CDR3 is built from 15 residues. The CDR3 is CASSLWTGPTYEQYF. The CDR3 nucleotides are TGTGCCAGCAGCTTGTGGACAGGGCCTACCTACGAGCAGTACTTC.

The chain recombines TRBV3-1 (or the pseudogene TRBV3-2) with TRBJ2-1; TRBD2 matches at 10 bases. The CDR3 is 16 residues long. Per the germline V gene, CDR1 is LGHDT and CDR2 is YNNKEL (reference sequence). V shed 1 base, J shed 8 bases, and the junction held 8 bases outside the gene matches. This CDR3 is CASSQGASGSGYEQFF. Here the CDR3 DNA reads TGTGCCAGCAGCCAAGGGGCTAGCGGGAGTGGGTATGAGCAGTTCTTC.

The CDR3 nucleotides read TGTGCCAGCAGCCTGGGGTTGGGGACCTTGAACACTGAAGCTTTCTTT. It translates to CASSLGLGTLNTEAFF. The chain recombines TRBV5-4 with TRBJ1-1, with D tentatively TRBD1 (5 bases). With 4 bases removed from V and 0 bases from J, the gap between germline ends came to 16 bases. The CDR3 has 16 residues. Germline CDR1 SGHNT, CDR2 YYREEE (reference sequence).

The rearrangement uses TRBV6-5 and TRBJ1-5; TRBD1 matches at 9 bases. Germline lookup yields CDR1 MNHEY and CDR2 SVGAGI. With V trimmed by 7 bases and J by 4 bases, 5 bases remained unmatched. The CDR3 covers 14 residues. The CDR3 sequence: CASTLGQGNQPQHF. For the CDR3, the DNA is TGTGCCAGCACCCTCGGACAGGGGAATCAGCCCCAGCATTTT.

The chain has TRBV5-1 and TRBJ1-1; D gene ambiguous. This CDR3 spans 12 amino acids. Germline-derived CDR1 and CDR2 are SGHRS and YFSETQ. Trimming stripped 2 bases from V and 6 bases from J, with 8 bases between. For the CDR3, the DNA is TGCGCCAGCAGCTTTATTGGCGCTGAAGCTTTCTTT. Translating gives CASSFIGAEAFF.

The chain carries TRBV10-3 and TRBJ2-5; D may be TRBD1 (5 bases). Germline loops: CDR1 ENHRY, CDR2 SYGVKD. Between the trimmed V and J ends, which lost 2 bases and 5 bases, there was a span of 9 bases. CDR3 length equals 13 residues. The CDR3 loop is CAISETGGETQYF. In DNA form, the CDR3 reads TGTGCCATCAGTGAGACAGGTGGGGAGACCCAGTACTTC.

The sample holds one count of this clone. The genes are TRBV10-2 and TRBJ1-5; TRBD1 aligns across 7 bases. V lost 6 bases, J lost 2 bases, and 4 bases stayed unmatched. Germline lookup yields CDR1 WSHSY and CDR2 SAAADI. This CDR3 has 14 amino acids. Here the CDR3 DNA reads TGCGCCAGCAGGTCAGGGGGAGGCAATCAGCCCCAGCATTTT. Translated, it gives CASRSGGGNQPQHF.

The J gene is TRBJ1-2, the V gene TRBV6-5, with TRBD1 matching over 10 bases. Germline V lookup: CDR1 MNHEY, CDR2 SVGAGI. This CDR3 is 15 amino acids long. The junction had 7 bases not matched to a gene; V was cut back by 6 bases and J by 3 bases. The DNA of the CDR3 is TGTGCCAGCAGGCCCGGGACAGGGGTACACTATGGCTACACCTTC. This gives the protein CASRPGTGVHYGYTF.